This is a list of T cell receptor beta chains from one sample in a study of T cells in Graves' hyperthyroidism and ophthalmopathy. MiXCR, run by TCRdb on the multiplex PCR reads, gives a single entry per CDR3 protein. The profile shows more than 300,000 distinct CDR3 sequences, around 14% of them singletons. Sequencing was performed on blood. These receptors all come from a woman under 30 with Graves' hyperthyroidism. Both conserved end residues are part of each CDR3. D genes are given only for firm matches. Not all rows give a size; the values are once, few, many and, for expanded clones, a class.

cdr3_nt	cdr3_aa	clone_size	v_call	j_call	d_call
TGTGCCAGCAGCCAAGACCAGTCGGTCTTCTATGGCTACACCTTC	CASSQDQSVFYGYTF	.	TRBV14	TRBJ1-2	.
TGTGCCAGTAGTATTACAGGGGGTAACTATGGCTACACCTTC	CASSITGGNYGYTF	.	TRBV19	TRBJ1-2	TRBD1
TGTACCAGCAGTCCCGGGACTAGCGGCACAGATGCGCAGTATTTT	CTSSPGTSGTDAQYF	many	TRBV2	TRBJ2-3	TRBD2
TGTGCCTGGAGTAACCAGTGGTCCCAGTACTTC	CAWSNQWSQYF	many	TRBV30	TRBJ2-5	.
TGTGCCAGCAGGCCGGGGCCGGACTACTACGAGCAGTACTTC	CASRPGPDYYEQYF	many	TRBV28	TRBJ2-7	.
TGTGCCAGCAGCGTGGGATCCCGGGCCACTGAAGCTTTCTTT	CASSVGSRATEAFF	.	TRBV5-6	TRBJ1-1	.
TGTGCCAGCTCACCAGAGAAAAGGGAAGGCACAGATACGCAGTATTTT	CASSPEKREGTDTQYF	.	TRBV18	TRBJ2-3	.
TGTGCCAGTAGTTGGGGGGGAAAGACAGCGAACACTGAAGCTTTCTTT	CASSWGGKTANTEAFF	many	TRBV19	TRBJ1-1	.
TGCGCCAGCAGCCTCCTGGCTTTGGGAGAGACCCAGTACTTC	CASSLLALGETQYF	.	TRBV4-1	TRBJ2-5	.
TGTGCCACCAGTGACCGAAGCGGGGGGATATCCGAGACCCAGTACTTC	CATSDRSGGISETQYF	.	TRBV24-1	TRBJ2-5	TRBD2
TGTGCCAGCAATATCAAAGCGGGGGGGCCGGGGGAGCAGTTCTTC	CASNIKAGGPGEQFF	many	TRBV6-1	TRBJ2-1	TRBD2
TGCGCCAGCAGCTGGACTTCCGGGACTAGCAATGAGCAGTTCTTC	CASSWTSGTSNEQFF	.	TRBV5-1	TRBJ2-1	TRBD2
TGTGCCAGCAGCCTCCCCCTTAGAACAGGGGAAGAGACCCAGTACTTC	CASSLPLRTGEETQYF	many	TRBV7-9	TRBJ2-5	TRBD1
TGTGCCAGCAGCTTAGCTGGCAATGAGCAGTCCTTC	CASSLAGNEQSF	.	TRBV7-6	TRBJ2-1	.
TGTGCCAGCAGCTGGGGTAGTGGAGGAAACGAGCAGTACTTC	CASSWGSGGNEQYF	.	TRBV11-2	TRBJ2-7	.
TGCGCCAGCAGCTGGAGGGGACAGGGAGAGGTGGAGACCCAGTACTTC	CASSWRGQGEVETQYF	few	TRBV5-1	TRBJ2-5	TRBD1
TGTGCCAGCAGGCGGACCCTCGTCAATGAAAAACTGTTTTTT	CASRRTLVNEKLFF	many	TRBV5-5	TRBJ1-4	.
TGTGCCAGCAGTTTATGGCAGACGGGCACCAACTATGGCTACACCTTC	CASSLWQTGTNYGYTF	many	TRBV28	TRBJ1-2	.
TGCGCCAGCAGCGAAGGCACTATAGAGACCCAGTACTTC	CASSEGTIETQYF	.	TRBV4-1	TRBJ2-5	.
TGCAGCGTTGAGGTTGGCAGAAACATGAACACTGAAGCTTTCTTT	CSVEVGRNMNTEAFF	many	TRBV29-1	TRBJ1-1	.
TGCGCCAGCAGCTTGGGGTTTAGCCAGCCCCAGCATTTT	CASSLGFSQPQHF	.	TRBV5-1	TRBJ1-5	.
TGTGCCAGCAGTTTAAATGCCCCTTATCGAGCGGGGGGGTCGGGAGATACGCAGTATTTT	CASSLNAPYRAGGSGDTQYF	few	TRBV28	TRBJ2-3	TRBD2
TGTGCCAGCAGCGGCGGACAGGAATCCTATAATTCACCCCTCCACTTT	CASSGGQESYNSPLHF	few	TRBV5-6	TRBJ1-6	TRBD1
TGTGCCAGCAGCCGTATCAGGGCCCCTTCTCAGCAGTACTTC	CASSRIRAPSQQYF	many	TRBV11-2	TRBJ2-7	.
TGCAGTGCTAGAGAGGGGGCCAAAAACATTCAGTACTTC	CSAREGAKNIQYF	many	TRBV20-1	TRBJ2-4	.
TGCAGTGCTAGAGCGGGACAGAACACCGGGGAGCTGTTTTTT	CSARAGQNTGELFF	many	TRBV20-1	TRBJ2-2	.
TGCGCCAGCAGCTGGGACAGGGTAAGGGGTCATGAGCAGTTCTTC	CASSWDRVRGHEQFF	many	TRBV5-1	TRBJ2-1	TRBD1
TGTGCCAGCAGTTTAACCGGGCCCGGCGAAAAACTGTTTTTT	CASSLTGPGEKLFF	many	TRBV28	TRBJ1-4	.
TGCAGTGCTAGGGGGACCAAGCAAGAGACCCAGTACTTC	CSARGTKQETQYF	many	TRBV20-1	TRBJ2-5	.
TGTGCCAGCATTCGGGATTGGAATTCACCCCTCCACTTT	CASIRDWNSPLHF	.	TRBV6-1	TRBJ1-6	.
TGTGCCACCAGCAGAGAATTAGCGGGGGCTGGGGAGACCCAGTACTTC	CATSRELAGAGETQYF	many	TRBV15	TRBJ2-5	TRBD2
TGTGCCAGCAGCTTAGCCCCTGGGACAGGGGTTAATTCACCCCTCCACTTT	CASSLAPGTGVNSPLHF	many	TRBV7-2	TRBJ1-6	TRBD1
TGCAGCGTCCCCCTGGACAAAGGATCTAACTATGGCTACACCTTC	CSVPLDKGSNYGYTF	many	TRBV29-1	TRBJ1-2	.
TGTGCCAGCAGCGGTCATAGCTCCTACAATGAGCAGTTCTTC	CASSGHSSYNEQFF	many	TRBV9	TRBJ2-1	.
TGTGCCAGTTATCAGGGGGTCCAAGAGACCCAGTACTTC	CASYQGVQETQYF	many	TRBV2	TRBJ2-5	TRBD1
TGTGCCAGCAGTTACTCGAATGGTCCCGAGCAGTACTTC	CASSYSNGPEQYF	many	TRBV6-6	TRBJ2-7	.
TGTGCCATCAGACCACCCGGGGGAGGGGAGCAGTACTTC	CAIRPPGGGEQYF	many	TRBV10-3	TRBJ2-7	TRBD2
TGCGCCAGCAGCTTGGTCCCTAGTACGAACACTGAAGCTTTCTTT	CASSLVPSTNTEAFF	many	TRBV5-1	TRBJ1-1	.
TGTGCCAGCAGACGCAGTGCTAGCGGGAACCAAGAGGCCCAGTACTTC	CASRRSASGNQEAQYF	.	TRBV2	TRBJ2-5	TRBD2
TGTGCCAGCAGCCCCCCGGGTAGCGAGCAGTACTTC	CASSPPGSEQYF	many	TRBV6-1	TRBJ2-7	.
TGTGCCAGCAGCCAAGAGTGGGGCCGCGGTCCTGGGGCCAACGTCCTGACTTTC	CASSQEWGRGPGANVLTF	.	TRBV14	TRBJ2-6	.
TGCAGTGCCCCATGGACTAGCGGTCCGCGGGGGGAGCTGTTTTTT	CSAPWTSGPRGELFF	.	TRBV20-1	TRBJ2-2	TRBD2